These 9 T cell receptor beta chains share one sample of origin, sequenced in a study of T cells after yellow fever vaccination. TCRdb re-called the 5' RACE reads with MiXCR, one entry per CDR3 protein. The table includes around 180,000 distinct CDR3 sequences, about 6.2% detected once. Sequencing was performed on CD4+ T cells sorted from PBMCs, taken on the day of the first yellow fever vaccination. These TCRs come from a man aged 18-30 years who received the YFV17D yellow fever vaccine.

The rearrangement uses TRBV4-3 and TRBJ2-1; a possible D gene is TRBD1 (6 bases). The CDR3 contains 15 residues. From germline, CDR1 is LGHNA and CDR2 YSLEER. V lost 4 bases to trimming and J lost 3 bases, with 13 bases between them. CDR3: CASSRRDTNYNEQFF. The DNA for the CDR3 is TGCGCCAGCAGCCGCCGGGACACGAACTACAATGAGCAGTTCTTC.

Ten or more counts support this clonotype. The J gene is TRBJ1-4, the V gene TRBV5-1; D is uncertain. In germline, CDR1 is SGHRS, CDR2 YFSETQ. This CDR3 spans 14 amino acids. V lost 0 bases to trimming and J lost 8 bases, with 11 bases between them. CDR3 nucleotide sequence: TGCGCCAGCAGCTTGGGCGGATTGGAGGAAAAACTGTTTTTT. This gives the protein CASSLGGLEEKLFF.

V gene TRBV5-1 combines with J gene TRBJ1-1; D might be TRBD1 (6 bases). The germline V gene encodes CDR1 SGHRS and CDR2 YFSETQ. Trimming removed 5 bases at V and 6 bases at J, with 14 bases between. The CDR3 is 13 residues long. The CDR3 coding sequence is TGCGCCAGCAGTCGGACAGCACCCCCTGAAGCTTTCTTT. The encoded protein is CASSRTAPPEAFF.

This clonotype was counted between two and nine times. The CDR3 is CSARILTSGASSTDTQYF. The CDR3 nucleotides read TGCAGTGCTAGGATCCTGACTAGCGGGGCTAGCAGCACAGATACGCAGTATTTT. The chain employs TRBV20-1 and TRBJ2-3; 11 nucleotides line up with TRBD2. Germline loops: CDR1 DFQATT, CDR2 SNEGSKA (reference sequence). V lost 3 bases, J lost 0 bases, and 11 bases stayed unmatched. The CDR3 sequence is 18 residues long.

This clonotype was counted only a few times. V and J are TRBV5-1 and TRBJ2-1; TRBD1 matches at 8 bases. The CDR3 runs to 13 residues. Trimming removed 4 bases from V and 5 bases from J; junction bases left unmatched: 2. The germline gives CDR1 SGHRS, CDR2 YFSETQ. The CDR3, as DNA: TGCGCCAGCAGCACACAGGGGGACAATGAGCAGTTCTTC. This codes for CASSTQGDNEQFF.

The CDR3 coding sequence is TGTGCCAGCAGCACCCTGGGACTAGCGGGTGTAGATACGCAGTATTTT. Protein product: CASSTLGLAGVDTQYF. V is TRBV6-1 and J is TRBJ2-3; 12 nucleotides line up with TRBD2. V dropped 6 bases and J dropped 5; count of bases not matched to a gene: 9. The germline gives CDR1 MNHNS, CDR2 SASEGT. This CDR3 comprises 16 residues.

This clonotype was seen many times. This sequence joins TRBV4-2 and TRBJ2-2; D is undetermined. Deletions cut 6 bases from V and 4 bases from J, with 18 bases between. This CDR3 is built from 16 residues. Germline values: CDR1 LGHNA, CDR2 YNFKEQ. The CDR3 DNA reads TGTGCCAGCAGAAACAGAACAGTAACTCTCACCGGGGAGCTGTTTTTT. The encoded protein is CASRNRTVTLTGELFF.

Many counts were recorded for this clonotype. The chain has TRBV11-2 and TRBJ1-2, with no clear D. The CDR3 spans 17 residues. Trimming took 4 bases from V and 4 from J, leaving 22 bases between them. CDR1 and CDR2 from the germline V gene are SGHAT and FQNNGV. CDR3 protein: CASSSFRAGGSTYGYTF. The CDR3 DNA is TGTGCCAGCAGCTCGTTCCGTGCGGGAGGCTCGACCTATGGCTACACCTTC.

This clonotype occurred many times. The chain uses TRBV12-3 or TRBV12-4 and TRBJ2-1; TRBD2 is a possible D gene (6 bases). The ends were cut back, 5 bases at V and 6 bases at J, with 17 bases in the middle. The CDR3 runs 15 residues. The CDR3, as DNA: TGTGCCAGCAGTGCCACGGTCGGCGGGATCAATGAGCAGTTCTTC. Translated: CASSATVGGINEQFF.